These T cell receptor beta chains were read from a single sample in a study of shared clonotypes between healthy human individuals. TCRdb keeps only in-frame clones here, not all; method: immunoSEQ multiplex PCR. This table holds 600,000 to 800,000 clones, roughly 72% found once. The sequencing sample was made of memory CD4+ T cells sorted from blood. These receptor sequences come from a woman in her thirties in good health. CDR3s include the opening cysteine and the closing phenylalanine or tryptophan.

cdr3_length: 13
j_call: TRBJ2-7
v_call: TRBV11-3
cdr3_aa: CASSLEVNSFQYF

cdr3_length: 15
j_call: TRBJ1-4
v_call: TRBV28
cdr3_aa: CASSLPTKNHEKLFF

cdr3_length: 16
j_call: TRBJ2-2
v_call: TRBV27
cdr3_aa: CASSLSLGGTPGELFF

cdr3_length: 14
j_call: TRBJ1-1
v_call: TRBV7-2
cdr3_aa: CASSFKGRGTEAFF

cdr3_length: 11
j_call: TRBJ2-3
v_call: TRBV10-2
cdr3_aa: CASKKTDTQYF

cdr3_length: 16
j_call: TRBJ1-3
v_call: TRBV18
cdr3_aa: CASSQGQALTGNTIYF

cdr3_length: 15
j_call: TRBJ2-1
v_call: TRBV11-2
cdr3_aa: CASSPTGQHYNEQFF

cdr3_length: 15
j_call: TRBJ2-6
v_call: TRBV5-1
cdr3_aa: CASSPQSSGANVLTF

cdr3_length: 12
j_call: TRBJ1-4
v_call: TRBV28
cdr3_aa: CASTRGVKKLFF

cdr3_length: 15
j_call: TRBJ1-1
v_call: TRBV28
cdr3_aa: CASSTGTSGDTEAFF

cdr3_length: 14
j_call: TRBJ2-7
v_call: TRBV28
cdr3_aa: CASSPRTSSYEQYF

cdr3_length: 13
j_call: TRBJ1-5
v_call: TRBV6-1
cdr3_aa: CASRGPHNQPQHF

cdr3_length: 15
j_call: TRBJ1-4
v_call: TRBV7-9
cdr3_aa: CASSRGVSTNEKLFF

cdr3_length: 16
j_call: TRBJ2-3
v_call: TRBV21-1
cdr3_aa: CASSKNASRSTDTQYF

cdr3_length: 15
j_call: TRBJ2-2
v_call: TRBV7-9
cdr3_aa: CASILMGGMAGELFF

cdr3_length: 16
j_call: TRBJ2-7
v_call: TRBV7-8
cdr3_aa: CASSLNPPGRFYEQYF

cdr3_length: 16
j_call: TRBJ2-2
v_call: TRBV5-1
cdr3_aa: CASSSSGGPGTGELFF

cdr3_length: 15
j_call: TRBJ2-3
v_call: TRBV7-9
cdr3_aa: CASSHQKTSTDTQYF

cdr3_length: 16
j_call: TRBJ2-1
v_call: TRBV4-1
cdr3_aa: CASSLYSGGSYNEQFF

cdr3_length: 15
j_call: TRBJ1-5
v_call: TRBV4-2
cdr3_aa: CASSQGQGPGQPQHF

cdr3_length: 15
j_call: -
v_call: TRBV4-1
cdr3_aa: CASSQGQGLDYEQYF

cdr3_length: 17
j_call: TRBJ2-1
v_call: TRBV4-1
cdr3_aa: CASSQGTSGREYNEQFF

cdr3_length: 14
j_call: TRBJ2-1
v_call: TRBV7-9
cdr3_aa: CASSLARLAGPEFF

cdr3_length: 14
j_call: TRBJ1-5
v_call: TRBV6-1
cdr3_aa: CASSAGTVNQPQHF

cdr3_length: 15
j_call: TRBJ2-3
v_call: TRBV2
cdr3_aa: CASSKTRTWPDTQYF

cdr3_length: 14
j_call: TRBJ2-1
v_call: TRBV7-9
cdr3_aa: CASSFRTTTTPPFF

cdr3_length: 16
j_call: TRBJ1-4
v_call: TRBV4-2
cdr3_aa: CASSQDRGTGEEKLFF

cdr3_length: 13
j_call: TRBJ1-1
v_call: TRBV28
cdr3_aa: CASSFPRDTEAFF

cdr3_length: 15
j_call: TRBJ2-1
v_call: TRBV5-1
cdr3_aa: CASSSDSGSYNEQFF

cdr3_length: 14
j_call: TRBJ2-7
v_call: TRBV27
cdr3_aa: CASSSPPASYEQYF

cdr3_length: 15
j_call: TRBJ1-5
v_call: TRBV7-2
cdr3_aa: CASSLESGLNQPQHF

cdr3_length: 15
j_call: TRBJ2-1
v_call: TRBV7-8
cdr3_aa: CASSFRREKSNEQFF

cdr3_length: 16
j_call: TRBJ2-7
v_call: TRBV7-2
cdr3_aa: CASSTGLAGGNYEQYF

cdr3_length: 17
j_call: TRBJ2-6
v_call: TRBV7-8
cdr3_aa: CASSLLLADSGANVLTF

cdr3_length: 19
j_call: TRBJ2-5
v_call: TRBV7-9
cdr3_aa: CASSLLNLRDRVWSETQYF

cdr3_length: 16
j_call: TRBJ2-1
v_call: TRBV29-1
cdr3_aa: CSASTLAGGRNNEQFF

cdr3_length: 16
j_call: TRBJ2-7
v_call: TRBV28
cdr3_aa: CASSSNRDRFSYEQYF

cdr3_length: 12
j_call: TRBJ2-7
v_call: TRBV28
cdr3_aa: CASSLSTYEQYF

cdr3_length: 13
j_call: TRBJ1-1
v_call: TRBV11-1
cdr3_aa: CASSLAPHTEAFF

cdr3_length: 15
j_call: TRBJ2-7
v_call: TRBV5-6
cdr3_aa: CASSLAGTGHYEQYF

cdr3_length: 13
j_call: TRBJ2-1
v_call: TRBV25-1
cdr3_aa: CASSGEGYNEQFF

cdr3_length: 14
j_call: TRBJ2-5
v_call: TRBV2
cdr3_aa: CATKVSQSRETQYF